These 4 T cell receptor beta chains originate from one sample sequenced in a study of blood T cell repertoires in COVID-19. The repertoire was sequenced with immunoSEQ multiplex PCR; TCRdb's copy has only in-frame clones and lacks some. Of hundreds of thousands of clones in the sample, approximately 84% were seen once. Sequencing was carried out using peripheral blood. Receptors originate from a human donor in a cohort sampled during active COVID-19.

Only one count was recorded for this clone. V usage is TRBV28 and J usage is TRBJ1-5, with D perhaps matching TRBD1 (6 bases). This CDR3 is built from 15 residues. Germline lookup yields CDR1 MDHEN and CDR2 SYDVKM. Trimming stripped 6 bases from V and 4 bases from J, with 16 bases between. CDR3 bases: TGTGCCAGCAGGCCAGGGGAATTTGGGAATCAGCCCCAGCATTTT. Translated, it gives CASRPGEFGNQPQHF. Based on the CDR3 plus reference TRBV28 and TRBJ1-5, the full variable domain is DVKVTQSSRYLVKRTGEKVFLECVQDMDHENMFWYRQDPGLGLRLIYFSYDVKMKEKGDIPEGYSVSREKKERFSLILESASTNQTSMYLCASRPGEFGNQPQHFGDGTRLSIL.

This clone was recorded only once. CDR3 sequence: CASRIERGEQFF. The CDR3 DNA reads as TGTGCCAGCAGAATCGAGCGCGGTGAGCAGTTCTTC. The chain carries TRBV2 and TRBJ2-1; D is ambiguous. The CDR3 sequence is 12 residues long. Germline V gene sequence: CDR1 SNHLY, CDR2 FYNNEI. V lost 6 bases to trimming and J lost 9 bases, with 12 bases between them.

The CDR3 protein is CASSQDRLMAGGHYGYTF. The DNA of the CDR3 is TGTGCCAGCAGCCAAGATCGTTTAATGGCAGGGGGACACTATGGCTACACCTTC. V and J are TRBV4-2 and TRBJ1-2; 7 bases fit TRBD1. This CDR3 spans 18 amino acids. CDR1 is LGHNA and CDR2 is YNFKEQ in the germline V gene. Unmatched junction bases numbered 13, after V lost 0 bases and J lost 3 bases.

The chain carries TRBV2 and TRBJ2-1, with D possibly being TRBD2 (5 bases). V was trimmed by 4 bases and J by 0 bases, leaving 13 bases between them. The CDR3 is 16 amino acids. CDR1 is SNHLY, CDR2 FYNNEI, per germline. The chain's CDR3 is CASSGSPGSSYNEQFF. The CDR3 DNA follows: TGTGCCAGCAGTGGGTCCCCGGGAAGCTCCTACAATGAGCAGTTCTTC.